This TCR beta chain was captured by sequencing in a study of T-cell memory formation after mild COVID-19. Findings of the study overall: Later expanders leaned toward CD4+, whereas clones contracting from day 15 to 85 were balanced CD4/CD8. Shrinking CD4+ clones were chiefly CM and EM; CD8+ ones were chiefly EMRA. Pre-infection memory harbored some responding clones, suggesting cross-reactive memory joined.

TCR alpha and TCR beta cDNA libraries carrying sample barcodes and UMIs came from 5'RACE with constant-segment primers. One entry per CDR3 protein, called by TCRdb with MiXCR from the 5' RACE reads. In the table there are roughly 480,000 distinct CDR3 sequences, approximately 23% of which are singletons. Germline-derived CDR1 and CDR2 are LGHNA and YNFKEQ. This CDR3 is built from 15 residues. V was shortened by 0 bases and J by 4 bases, with 10 bases between the two germline ends. This clonotype was seen more than once but under ten times. Its antigen remains unknown. This chain links TRBV4-2 with TRBJ2-1; weak D call: TRBD2 (5 bases). Sequencing was performed on PBMCs or a T cell subset sorted from them (not recorded which). This TCR came from an adult woman who had mild COVID-19 (a few samples of this study predate the infection). Cell type and time point are not known. The CDR3 bases are TGTGCCAGCAGCCAAGAAGAAGCGGAGTACAATGAGCAGTTCTTC. It codes for CASSQEEAEYNEQFF.